This is a list of T cell receptor beta chains from one sample in a study of T cells after yellow fever vaccination. TCRdb itself ran the 5' RACE reads through MiXCR, one entry per CDR3 protein. This sample has roughly 170,000 distinct CDR3 sequences, with roughly a tenth found just once. The specimen comprised CD8+ T cells sorted from PBMCs, sampled 45 days after the yellow fever booster vaccination. All receptors come from a man aged 18 to 35 who received the YFV17D yellow fever vaccine. Each CDR3 is given with its conserved first and last residue. The D gene is left open where the match is weak. The listing skips clone size in some rows; elsewhere it reads once, few, many or a size class.

j_gene | d_gene | len | abundance | v_gene | CDR3aa | CDR3nt
TRBJ2-1 | NA | 13 | NA | TRBV6-5 | CASSYGAHNEQFF | TGTGCCAGCAGTTACGGGGCCCACAATGAGCAGTTCTTC
TRBJ1-3 | NA | 14 | few | TRBV7-2 | CASSPTVSGNTIYF | TGTGCCAGCAGCCCGACAGTATCTGGAAACACCATATATTTT
TRBJ1-4 | NA | 13 | NA | TRBV2 | CASSDSEDEKLFF | TGTGCCAGCAGTGACAGTGAAGATGAAAAACTGTTTTTT
TRBJ1-1 | NA | 12 | few | TRBV13 | CASSLGVGNAFF | TGTGCCAGCAGCTTAGGGGTGGGTAACGCTTTCTTT
TRBJ2-3 | NA | 15 | NA | TRBV27 | CASSLAFESTDTQYF | TGTGCCAGCAGTCTGGCGTTTGAAAGCACAGATACGCAGTATTTT
TRBJ1-5 | TRBD1 | 14 | few | TRBV2 | CASSEGQGYQPQHF | TGTGCCAGCAGTGAAGGACAGGGATACCAGCCCCAGCATTTT
TRBJ2-7 | NA | 12 | many | TRBV20-1 | CSANKDTAEQYF | TGCAGTGCTAATAAGGACACAGCTGAGCAGTACTTC
TRBJ2-2 | NA | 15 | few | TRBV4-3 | CASSQDRGNTGELFF | TGCGCCAGCAGCCAAGATAGGGGGAACACCGGGGAGCTGTTTTTT
TRBJ1-5 | TRBD1 | 15 | few | TRBV2 | CASRNRGFRNQPQHF | TGTGCCAGCAGGAACAGGGGTTTTCGCAATCAGCCCCAGCATTTT
TRBJ2-3 | NA | 17 | NA | TRBV12-3/TRBV12-4 | CASSLAAGWTSTDTQYF | TGTGCCAGCAGTTTAGCGGCAGGGTGGACTAGCACAGATACGCAGTATTTT
TRBJ2-2 | NA | 13 | NA | TRBV7-9 | CASSLWVTGELFF | TGTGCCAGCAGCTTATGGGTCACCGGGGAGCTGTTTTTT
TRBJ2-4 | TRBD1 | 15 | NA | TRBV5-1 | CASSLGYRGEYIQYF | TGCGCCAGCAGCTTGGGTTACAGGGGAGAATACATTCAGTACTTC
TRBJ2-5 | TRBD2 | 18 | many | TRBV4-2 | CASSQYALAGAVEETQYF | TGTGCCAGCAGCCAGTACGCACTAGCGGGGGCCGTTGAAGAGACCCAGTACTTC
TRBJ2-2 | NA | 20 | NA | TRBV4-3 | CASSQDIGQLQTLNTGELFF | TGCGCCAGCAGCCAAGATATTGGACAGCTACAAACCTTGAACACCGGGGAGCTGTTTTTT
TRBJ2-1 | TRBD2 | 16 | NA | TRBV4-1 | CASSQVEAGGLNEQFF | TGCGCCAGCAGCCAAGTTGAGGCGGGGGGGCTAAATGAGCAGTTCTTC
TRBJ2-7 | NA | 16 | few | TRBV7-2 | CASSLDRPQIKREQYF | TGTGCCAGCAGCTTAGATCGTCCCCAAATTAAACGGGAGCAGTACTTC
TRBJ2-3 | TRBD2 | 15 | NA | TRBV27 | CASSFSSGVTDTQYF | TGTGCCAGCAGTTTTTCTAGCGGGGTCACAGATACGCAGTATTTT
TRBJ1-1 | TRBD1 | 15 | many | TRBV7-9 | CASSPEQGRNTEAFF | TGTGCCAGCAGCCCTGAACAGGGGAGGAACACTGAAGCTTTCTTT
TRBJ1-2 | NA | 16 | medium-sized | TRBV4-1 | CASSQSSLDGLYGYTF | TGCGCCAGCAGCCAGAGCTCGTTGGACGGATTATATGGCTACACCTTC
TRBJ2-3 | TRBD2 | 16 | few | TRBV20-1 | CSAELCTSGGEDTQYF | TGCAGTGCTGAATTATGTACTAGCGGGGGGGAGGATACGCAGTATTTT
TRBJ2-1 | TRBD2 | 16 | many | TRBV5-1 | CASSLAATSGGNEQFF | TGCGCCAGCAGCTTGGCCGCGACTAGCGGGGGGAATGAGCAGTTCTTC
TRBJ2-2 | NA | 13 | NA | TRBV20-1 | CSARRQDTGELFF | TGCAGTGCTAGACGACAAGACACCGGGGAGCTGTTTTTT
TRBJ1-1 | NA | 13 | few | TRBV7-8 | CASSGVPGTEAFF | TGTGCCAGCAGCGGGGTACCGGGGACTGAAGCTTTCTTT
TRBJ1-4 | TRBD1 | 15 | NA | TRBV5-1 | CASSLGAGGREKLFF | TGCGCCAGCAGCTTGGGGGCAGGGGGACGGGAAAAACTGTTTTTT
TRBJ1-5 | NA | 14 | few | TRBV6-5 | CASSYSLSGQPQHF | TGTGCCAGCAGTTACTCGTTATCGGGTCAGCCCCAGCATTTT
TRBJ2-1 | NA | 12 | NA | TRBV6-5 | CASSRPVGEQFF | TGTGCCAGCAGTCGCCCGGTCGGTGAGCAGTTCTTC
TRBJ1-2 | NA | 13 | NA | TRBV7-3 | CASSLNPDYGYTF | TGTGCCAGCAGCTTAAACCCCGACTATGGCTACACCTTC
TRBJ2-7 | NA | 13 | few | TRBV5-4 | CASSFSLEAEQYF | TGTGCCAGCAGCTTCTCTTTGGAGGCTGAGCAGTACTTC
TRBJ1-4 | NA | 13 | few | TRBV19 | CASRSPWTEKLFF | TGTGCCAGTAGAAGTCCGTGGACTGAAAAACTGTTTTTT
TRBJ1-1 | TRBD1 | 16 | many | TRBV7-9 | CASSFGTGFLDTEAFF | TGTGCCAGCAGCTTCGGGACAGGTTTCTTGGACACTGAAGCTTTCTTT
TRBJ2-1 | TRBD2 | 15 | NA | TRBV6-4 | CASSALAGGYNEQFF | TGTGCCAGCAGTGCCCTAGCGGGGGGGTACAATGAGCAGTTCTTC
TRBJ2-2 | NA | 14 | many | TRBV20-1 | CSASGGSYTGELFF | TGCAGTGCTAGTGGCGGGTCTTACACCGGGGAGCTGTTTTTT
TRBJ1-5 | NA | 14 | NA | TRBV20-1 | CSATDPRNNQPQHF | TGCAGTGCTACCGACCCGCGAAACAATCAGCCCCAGCATTTT
TRBJ2-2 | TRBD2 | 18 | few | TRBV4-3 | CASSQDPLAGGDTGELFF | TGCGCCAGCAGCCAAGATCCCCTAGCGGGGGGAGACACCGGGGAGCTGTTTTTT
TRBJ2-2 | NA | 17 | few | TRBV7-6 | CASSLGPGQLNTGELFF | TGTGCCAGCAGCTTAGGTCCCGGGCAGTTGAACACCGGGGAGCTGTTTTTT
TRBJ1-2 | TRBD1 | 16 | NA | TRBV4-3 | CASSQGFGTESYGYTF | TGCGCCAGCAGCCAAGGGTTCGGGACAGAGTCTTATGGCTACACCTTC
TRBJ2-4 | TRBD1 | 14 | NA | TRBV12-3/TRBV12-4 | CASSSGDRIHIQYF | TGTGCCAGCAGTTCGGGGGACAGGATCCACATTCAGTACTTC
TRBJ2-3 | NA | 11 | many | TRBV30 | CAWSAADTQYF | TGTGCCTGGAGTGCGGCAGATACGCAGTATTTT
TRBJ2-2 | TRBD1 | 17 | NA | TRBV3-1 | CASSQDRGQGGTGELFF | TGTGCCAGCAGCCAAGATAGGGGACAGGGAGGCACCGGGGAGCTGTTTTTT
TRBJ1-4 | NA | 15 | NA | TRBV6-5 | CASSYEGGAWEKLFF | TGTGCCAGCAGTTACGAGGGGGGGGCCTGGGAAAAACTGTTTTTT
TRBJ2-3 | NA | 14 | NA | TRBV5-5 | CASSTRGGPDTQYF | TGTGCCAGCAGCACTAGGGGGGGCCCAGATACGCAGTATTTT
TRBJ2-5 | TRBD2 | 14 | NA | TRBV12-3/TRBV12-4 | CASSTGEGGKTQYF | TGTGCCAGCAGCACAGGAGAGGGAGGGAAGACCCAGTACTTC
TRBJ2-5 | NA | 14 | NA | TRBV19 | CASSMGTFQETQYF | TGTGCCAGTAGTATGGGGACCTTCCAAGAGACCCAGTACTTC
TRBJ2-7 | NA | 13 | few | TRBV20-1 | CSARGFSGYEQYF | TGCAGTGCTAGAGGGTTTAGCGGCTACGAGCAGTACTTC
TRBJ2-1 | NA | 12 | NA | TRBV7-3 | CASSSRRNEQFF | TGTGCCAGCAGCTCCCGGAGGAATGAGCAGTTCTTC
TRBJ1-1 | NA | 15 | NA | TRBV9 | CASSVGSPGCTEAFF | TGTGCCAGCAGCGTAGGTTCGCCGGGTTGCACTGAAGCTTTCTTT
TRBJ2-3 | TRBD2 | 15 | NA | TRBV5-1 | CASSPAGGQGDTQYF | TGCGCCAGCAGCCCAGCGGGGGGCCAGGGAGATACGCAGTATTTT
TRBJ1-6 | NA | 15 | few | TRBV6-1 | CASSERRGGNSPLHF | TGTGCCAGCAGTGAACGGCGGGGGGGGAATTCACCCCTCCACTTT
TRBJ2-2 | NA | 19 | many | TRBV4-3 | CASSQDLSNGGSLWGELFF | TGCGCCAGCAGCCAAGACCTCTCCAACGGGGGCTCCCTCTGGGGGGAGCTGTTTTTT